This T cell receptor (beta chain) was observed in a study of blood T cells in healthy people across ages (dated by TCRdb to the mid-2010s). For the wider study: In model experiments, roughly one uniquely barcoded TCR beta cDNA molecule per two T cells was captured by template switching. Using deep sequencing normalized with unique cDNA molecular identifiers, the study measured how TCR beta repertoire diversity changes with age. Four age groups were formed from the donors: young (average approximately 15 years), middle-aged (just under 40), aged (62) and long-lived (more than 75). To avoid experimental bias, donors of different ages were distributed randomly across sequencing lanes. The study analyzed two additional independent replicas of 1 million unique cDNA reads from the same blood draw for two donors, one aged 18 to 30 and one aged 80 or older.

Library preparation employed 5' RACE. Sequenced using an Illumina HiSeq 2500. A second PCR of about 6 to 12 cycles was performed with a sample-barcoded 5' primer and a J-beta primer mix. A template-switch 5' adaptor carrying 12 random nucleotides introduced a unique molecular identifier onto each TCR beta cDNA molecule. Each sample yielded at least 3 million CDR3-containing paired-end reads. The Mint cDNA synthesis kit, primed by a TRBC-specific oligonucleotide, was used to synthesize first-strand cDNA from all RNA. Following uracil-DNA glycosylase treatment, a first 18-cycle PCR with universal primers M1SS and BC2_uni_R was performed on all cDNA. The original pipeline was this. Each sample was normalized by randomly selecting 1 million high-quality reads, each carrying a distinct molecular identifier. Reads with shared molecular identifiers were discarded instead of being binned into consensus sequences. CDR3 identification, clonotype clustering and error correction used MiTCR with a Q25 quality threshold and the strictest error-elimination algorithm. Lower-bound total TCR beta diversity was estimated with a nonparametric unseen species model using Euler transformation. TCRdb cleaned the public reads at Q25 with fastp, built clones with MiXCR and kept in-frame beta chains. Every entry covers one CDR3 protein and lists the most common genes and DNA from its rows. Clone size and V and J calls follow TCRdb, not the original study. The sample table contains approximately 940,000 distinct CDR3 sequences; only one count was recorded for roughly 48% of them. Around an eighth of the sample goes to the ten largest clones.

The investigation overall reported the following: Because donor CMV infection status was unknown, age-related changes in expanded clonotypes were potentially confounded. Compared with the aged group, the long-lived group had more naive CD4+ T cells, fewer expanded clones and increased TCR diversity, a pattern suggesting age selection. There was a strong correlation between observed TCR beta diversity and the percentage of naive T cells measured by flow cytometry. Bulk unsorted PBMC profiling prevented conclusive comparison of naive and antigen-experienced compartments. Observed TCR beta diversity per million T cells fell roughly linearly with age, and a significant reduction was already apparent by age approximately 41. Total diversity estimates from one million sequenced T cells were considered lower bounds and underestimates.

Systemically healthy Caucasian individuals from Russia, some 38 in total and aged roughly 6 to 100 years, were included as donors. Roughly 10 milliliters of peripheral blood were drawn from each donor into EDTA-treated Vacutainer tubes. PBMCs were isolated by Ficoll-Paque density-gradient centrifugation, with at least 7 million obtained per sample. Total RNA was extracted from PBMCs with Trizol reagent, with at least 6 micrograms obtained per sample. The percentages of naive CD45RAhigh/CD27high T cells were determined by flow cytometry on a PBMC aliquot from every donor. This clonotype was observed a few times. No antigen is known for it. No qualities accompany the bases; no much larger clone lies one base away. Sequencing was performed on blood. The receptor comes from a young man in good health.

The CDR3 protein: CASSQASGGGRAFF. DNA sequence: TGTGCCAGCAGCCAGGCCTCAGGGGGGGGACGAGCTTTCTTT. In this chain, TRBV4-2 is recombined with TRBJ1-1, with 7 junctional bases fitting TRBD1. Spanning cysteine to phenylalanine, the CDR3 consists of 14 amino acids. CDR3 DNA only is kept here, 42 bases in frame from base 1. Reading the germline V gene gives CDR1 LGHNA and CDR2 YNFKEQ. At the junction V is shortened by 3 bases and J by 10 bases; bases outside the gene matches: 11.